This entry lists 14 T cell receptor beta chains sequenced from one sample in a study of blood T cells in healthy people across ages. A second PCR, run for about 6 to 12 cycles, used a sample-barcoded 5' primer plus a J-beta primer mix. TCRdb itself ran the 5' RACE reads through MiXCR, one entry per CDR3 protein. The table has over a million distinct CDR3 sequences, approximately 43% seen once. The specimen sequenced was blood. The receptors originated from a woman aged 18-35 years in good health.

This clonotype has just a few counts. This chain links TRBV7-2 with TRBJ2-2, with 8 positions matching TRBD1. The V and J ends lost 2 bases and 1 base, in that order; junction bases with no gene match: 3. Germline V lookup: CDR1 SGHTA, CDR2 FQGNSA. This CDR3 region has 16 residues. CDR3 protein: CASSLFRGRNTGELFF. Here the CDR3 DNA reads TGTGCCAGCAGCTTATTCAGGGGGCGGAACACCGGGGAGCTGTTTTTT.

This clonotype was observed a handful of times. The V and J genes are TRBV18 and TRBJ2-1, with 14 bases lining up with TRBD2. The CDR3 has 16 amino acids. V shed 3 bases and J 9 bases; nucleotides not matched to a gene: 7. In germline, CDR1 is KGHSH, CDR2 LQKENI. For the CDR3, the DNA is TGTGCCAGCTCACCGCAGACTAGCGGGGGGGCCAGTGAGCAGTTCTTC. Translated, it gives CASSPQTSGGASEQFF. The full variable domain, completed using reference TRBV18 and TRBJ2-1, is NAGVMQNPRHLVRRRGQEARLRCSPMKGHSHVYWYRQLPEEGLKFMVYLQKENIIDESGMPKERFSAEFPKEGPSILRIQQVVRGDSAAYFCASSPQTSGGASEQFFGPGTRLTVL.

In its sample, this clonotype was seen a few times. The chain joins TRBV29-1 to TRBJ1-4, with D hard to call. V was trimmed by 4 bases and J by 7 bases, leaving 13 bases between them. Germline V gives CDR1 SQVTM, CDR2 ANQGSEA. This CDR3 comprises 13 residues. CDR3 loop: CSVAKDVGEKLFF. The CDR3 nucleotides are TGCAGCGTTGCTAAAGATGTGGGTGAAAAACTGTTTTTT.

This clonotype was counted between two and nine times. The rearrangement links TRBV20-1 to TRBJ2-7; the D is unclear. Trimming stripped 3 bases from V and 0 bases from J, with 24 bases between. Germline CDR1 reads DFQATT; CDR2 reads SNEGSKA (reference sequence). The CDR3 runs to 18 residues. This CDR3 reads CSASGGADRTASSYEQYF. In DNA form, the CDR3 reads TGCAGTGCTAGCGGTGGAGCCGATAGGACGGCGAGCTCCTACGAGCAGTACTTC.

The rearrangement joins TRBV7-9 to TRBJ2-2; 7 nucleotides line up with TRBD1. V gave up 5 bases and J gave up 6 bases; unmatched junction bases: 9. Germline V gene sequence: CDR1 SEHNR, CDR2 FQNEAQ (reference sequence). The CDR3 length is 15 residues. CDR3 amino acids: CASSQGQPYAGELFF. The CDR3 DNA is TGTGCCAGCAGCCAGGGACAGCCCTATGCCGGGGAGCTGTTTTTT.

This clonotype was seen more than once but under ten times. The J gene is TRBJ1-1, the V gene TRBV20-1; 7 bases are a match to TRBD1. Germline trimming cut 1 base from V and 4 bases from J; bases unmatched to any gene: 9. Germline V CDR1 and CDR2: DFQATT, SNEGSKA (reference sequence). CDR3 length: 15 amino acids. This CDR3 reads CSARAVGPGGTEAFF. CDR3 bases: TGCAGTGCTAGAGCGGTTGGGCCAGGGGGCACTGAAGCTTTCTTT.

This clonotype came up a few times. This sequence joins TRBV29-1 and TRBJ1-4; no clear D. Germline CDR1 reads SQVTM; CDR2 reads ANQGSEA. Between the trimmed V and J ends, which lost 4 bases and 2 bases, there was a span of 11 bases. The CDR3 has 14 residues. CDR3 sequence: CSVGLGMTNEKLFF. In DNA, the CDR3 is TGCAGCGTTGGGTTGGGGATGACTAATGAAAAACTGTTTTTT.

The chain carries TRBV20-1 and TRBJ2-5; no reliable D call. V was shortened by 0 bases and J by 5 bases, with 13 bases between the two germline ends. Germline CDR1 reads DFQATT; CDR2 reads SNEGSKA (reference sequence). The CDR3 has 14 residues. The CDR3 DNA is TGCAGTGCTAGAGATCCTCTTTATGGCGAGACCCAGTACTTC. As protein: CSARDPLYGETQYF.

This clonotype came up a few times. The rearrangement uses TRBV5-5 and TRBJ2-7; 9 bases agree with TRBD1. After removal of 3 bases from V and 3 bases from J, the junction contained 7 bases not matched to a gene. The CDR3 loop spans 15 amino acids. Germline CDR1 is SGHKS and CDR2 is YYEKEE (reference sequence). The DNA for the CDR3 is TGTGCCAGCAGCTACGGACAGGGGAGTAGCTACGAGCAGTACTTC. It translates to CASSYGQGSSYEQYF. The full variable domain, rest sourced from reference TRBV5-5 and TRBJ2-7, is DAGVTQSPTHLIKTRGQQVTLRCSPISGHKSVSWYQQVLGQGPQFIFQYYEKEERGRGNFPDRFSARQFPNYSSELNVNALLLGDSALYLCASSYGQGSSYEQYFGPGTRLTVT.

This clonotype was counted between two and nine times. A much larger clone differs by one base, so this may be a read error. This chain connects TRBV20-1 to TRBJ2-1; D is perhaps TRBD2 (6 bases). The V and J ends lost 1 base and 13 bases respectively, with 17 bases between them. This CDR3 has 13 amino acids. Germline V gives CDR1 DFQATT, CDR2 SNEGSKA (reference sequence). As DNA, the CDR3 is TGCAGTGCTAGAGGGGACTTGGGAGAGACCCAGTTCTTC. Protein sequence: CSARGDLGETQFF.

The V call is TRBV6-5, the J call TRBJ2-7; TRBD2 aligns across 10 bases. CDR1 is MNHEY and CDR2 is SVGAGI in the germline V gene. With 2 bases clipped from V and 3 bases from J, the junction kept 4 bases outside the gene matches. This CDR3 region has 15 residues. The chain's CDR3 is CASSYPGLADYEQYF. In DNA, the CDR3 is TGTGCCAGCAGTTACCCAGGACTAGCGGACTACGAGCAGTACTTC.

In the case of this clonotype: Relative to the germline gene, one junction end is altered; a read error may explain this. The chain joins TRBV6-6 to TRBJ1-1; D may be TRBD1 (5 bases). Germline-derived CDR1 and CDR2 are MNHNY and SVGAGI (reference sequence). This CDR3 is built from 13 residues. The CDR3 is CGGGGMGNTEAFF. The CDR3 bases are TGCGGGGGGGGAGGTATGGGGAACACTGAAGCTTTCTTT.

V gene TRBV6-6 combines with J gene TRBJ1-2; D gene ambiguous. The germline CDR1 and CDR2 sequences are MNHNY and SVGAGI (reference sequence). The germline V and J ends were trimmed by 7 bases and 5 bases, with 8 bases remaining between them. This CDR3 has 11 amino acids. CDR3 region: CASTDGYGYTF. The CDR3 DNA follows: TGTGCCAGCACCGACGGGTATGGCTACACCTTC.

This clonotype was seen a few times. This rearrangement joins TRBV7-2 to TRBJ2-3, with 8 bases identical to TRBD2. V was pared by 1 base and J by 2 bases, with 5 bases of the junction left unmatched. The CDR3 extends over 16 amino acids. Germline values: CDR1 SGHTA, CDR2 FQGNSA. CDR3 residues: CASSLGELAVTDTQYF. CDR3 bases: TGTGCCAGCAGCTTAGGGGAACTAGCGGTCACAGATACGCAGTATTTT.